This is a list of T cell receptor beta chains from one sample in a study of cytomegalovirus exposure and HLA in healthy donors. Produced via immunoSEQ multiplex PCR; TCRdb's table is partial and in-frame only. This sample yields over 100,000 clones, of which about 70% are seen a single time; approximately 0.9% belongs to the top ten. The source material was PBMCs. The source is a woman in her 30s in good health and CMV-seronegative. The CDR3 runs from the conserved cysteine through the conserved F or W. Fields, in order: clone size, CDR3 length, J gene, V gene, CDR3 protein. Clone size is stated in some rows and not others, as once, few, many or a class when expanded.

NA	15	TRBJ2-3	TRBV27	CASSPDRASTDTQYF
few	15	TRBJ1-5	TRBV6-1	CASSEWKGSNQPQHF
NA	14	TRBJ1-2	TRBV6-1	CASSVGAANYGYTF
NA	12	TRBJ1-1	TRBV29-1	CSVPRGRTEAFF
NA	15	TRBJ2-7	TRBV6-5	CASSYAAGGLYEQYF
NA	15	TRBJ1-5	TRBV6-6	CASMRGQLQVEALHF
NA	14	TRBJ2-3	TRBV4-3	CASSQLQSTDTQYF
NA	15	TRBJ1-1	TRBV7-9	CASSLARQSSTEAFF
NA	15	TRBJ1-5	TRBV6-1	CASSVQGDFFQPQHF
few	14	TRBJ1-1	TRBV6-1	CASSGGTGAPEAFF
NA	13	TRBJ1-3	TRBV19	CASRQGAGNTIYF
NA	16	TRBJ1-2	TRBV2	CASSEALRGTNYGYTF
few	17	TRBJ1-5	TRBV6-1	CASSGRLTGTSNQPQHF
few	11	TRBJ1-2	TRBV19	CASRNRESYTF
NA	16	TRBJ2-1	TRBV5-1	CASSSRTSGSNNEQFF
NA	15	TRBJ1-5	TRBV7-2	CASSSRVGGNQPQHF
NA	16	TRBJ2-3	TRBV11-3	CASSPTGAPFTDTQYF
NA	16	TRBJ1-2	TRBV15	CATSSSPGTGGYGYTF
NA	15	TRBJ2-6	TRBV6-5	CASSYPSSGANVLTF
NA	16	TRBJ1-4	TRBV7-9	CASSSSLYRTNEKLFF
once	15	TRBJ1-5	TRBV19	CASSTWTGNGQPQHF
NA	16	TRBJ1-1	TRBV19	CASSDEPRGRRTEAFF
NA	13	TRBJ1-6	TRBV5-1	CASSFGPPSPLHF
NA	13	TRBJ2-7	TRBV6-1	CASGRDRGDEQYF
NA	13	TRBJ1-1	TRBV30	CAWERWPNTEAFF
NA	13	TRBJ1-4	TRBV2	CASRGEVLKKLFF
NA	14	TRBJ1-4	TRBV7-8	CASSRDRGNEKLFF
NA	15	TRBJ2-3	TRBV5-1	CASSLGGTSTDTQYF
NA	14	TRBJ2-3	TRBV19	CASTSGGGTDTQYF
NA	15	TRBJ1-1	TRBV2	CASSIQGARDTEAFF
NA	18	TRBJ1-5	TRBV4-1	CASSQEGHGPSSNQPQHF
NA	13	TRBJ2-2	TRBV29-1	CSVDTGGTGELFF
NA	14	TRBJ2-3	TRBV6-1	CASRWSGFTDTQYF
NA	18	TRBJ2-3	TRBV5-4	CASSVAGGPPGGTDTQYF
NA	15	TRBJ2-1	TRBV6-5	CASGRADRNYNEQFF
NA	13	TRBJ2-1	TRBV25-1	CASVGLAGNEQFF
NA	14	TRBJ1-2	TRBV30	CAWSVKGAAYGYTF
few	18	TRBJ2-1	TRBV7-8	CASSQNSGGAFILDEQFF
few	20	TRBJ1-1	TRBV4-1	CASSQLEGTDLTSFGVKTFF
few	15	TRBJ1-1	TRBV6-4	CASTMTGEGTTEAFF
NA	15	TRBJ1-3	TRBV5-1	CASSLTGDSGNTIYF
once	14	TRBJ2-5	TRBV2	CASRPGQSRETQYF
NA	14	TRBJ1-1	TRBV28	CASSSPGRGTEAFF
NA	16	TRBJ2-2	TRBV10-3	CAISESGGKNTGELFF
NA	13	TRBJ1-2	TRBV5-1	CASSRQGDYGYTF
NA	14	TRBJ1-5	TRBV6-5	CASSYTQGGQPQHF
NA	14	TRBJ1-5	TRBV19	CASSVQGSAQPQHF
NA	19	TRBJ1-5	TRBV7-8	CASSLRDRGYPYSNQPQHF
NA	13	TRBJ1-5	TRBV30	CAWKDRSLGPQHF
NA	15	TRBJ1-2	TRBV10-2	CASSEGTGSNYGYTF
NA	13	TRBJ1-3	TRBV30	CAWSRDSGNTIYF
few	15	TRBJ2-1	TRBV6-4	CASSVASGSHSEQFF
NA	15	TRBJ2-1	TRBV5-5	CASSATGGNYNEQFF
NA	14	TRBJ1-2	TRBV5-1	CASSLVESYYGYTF
NA	18	TRBJ2-6	TRBV30	CAWSGRVAGLSGANVLTF